Detailed here is one TCR beta chain. Its antigen is not identified. This record belongs to a study of a mutant IDH1 vaccine in newly diagnosed glioma. For the study at large: The sex distribution of treated patients was approximately 62% male and about 38% female, with a mean age of around 43 years.

Study-level results: Among top peripheral T cell clonotypes, changes seemed unrelated to pseudoprogression.

The assay was immunoSEQ multiplex PCR, and TCRdb's table has in-frame clones only and misses some. The sample consists of more than 50,000 clones, 65% of them appearing once. The time point is: week 47, end of study. Vaccination used 300 ug of mutant IDH1 20-mer peptide per dose, with topical imiquimod. Donors harbored newly found WHO grade 3 or 4 IDH1-mutant, ATRX-lost astrocytomas. The sample here was peripheral blood mononuclear cells (PBMCs), taken from a glioma patient whose treatment included an IDH1 peptide vaccine. The sequence was obtained from a man aged 40-50 years with glioma. Some clones in this sample may be carry-over from other donors' samples.

The CDR3 loop reads CASSLARGYTDTQYF. In nucleotides, the CDR3 is TGTGCCAGCAGCTTGGCTCGGGGGTACACAGATACGCAGTATTTT. The chain links TRBV5-4 to TRBJ2-3; TRBD2 might be the D (6 bases). Germline CDR1 reads SGHNT; CDR2 reads YYREEE (reference sequence). Trimming left V 0 bases short and J 2 bases short, with 10 bases between. This CDR3 region has 15 residues.